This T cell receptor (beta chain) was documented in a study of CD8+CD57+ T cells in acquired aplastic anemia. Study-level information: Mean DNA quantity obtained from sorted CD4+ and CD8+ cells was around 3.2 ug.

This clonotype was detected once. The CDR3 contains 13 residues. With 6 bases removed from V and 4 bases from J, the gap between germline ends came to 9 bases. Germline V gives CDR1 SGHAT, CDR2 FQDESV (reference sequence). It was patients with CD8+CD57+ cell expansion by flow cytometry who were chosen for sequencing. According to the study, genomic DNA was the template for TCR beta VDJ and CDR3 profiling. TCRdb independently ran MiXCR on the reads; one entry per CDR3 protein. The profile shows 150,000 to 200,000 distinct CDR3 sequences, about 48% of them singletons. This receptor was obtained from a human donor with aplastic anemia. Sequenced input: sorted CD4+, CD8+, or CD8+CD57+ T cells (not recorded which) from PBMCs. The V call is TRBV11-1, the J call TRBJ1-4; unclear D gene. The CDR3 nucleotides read TGTGCCAGCAGGAGGAGGTTTAATGAAAAACTGTTTTTT. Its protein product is CASRRRFNEKLFF. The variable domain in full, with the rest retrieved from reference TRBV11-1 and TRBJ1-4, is EAEVAQSPRYKITEKSQAVAFWCDPISGHATLYWYRQILGQGPELLVQFQDESVVDDSQLPKDRFSAERLKGVDSTLKIQPAELGDSAMYLCASRRRFNEKLFFGSGTQLSVL.